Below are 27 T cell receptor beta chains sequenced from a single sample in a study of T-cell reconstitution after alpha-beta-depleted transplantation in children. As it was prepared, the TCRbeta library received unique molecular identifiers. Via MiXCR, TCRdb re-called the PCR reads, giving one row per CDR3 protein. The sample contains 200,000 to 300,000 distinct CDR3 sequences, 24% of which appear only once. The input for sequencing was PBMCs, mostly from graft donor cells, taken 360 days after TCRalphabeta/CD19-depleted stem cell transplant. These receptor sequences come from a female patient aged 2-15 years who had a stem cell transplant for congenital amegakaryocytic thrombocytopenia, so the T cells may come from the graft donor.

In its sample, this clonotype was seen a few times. The CDR3: CSVDALGQQETQYF. In DNA form, the CDR3 reads TGCAGCGTTGACGCACTGGGACAGCAAGAGACCCAGTACTTC. The J gene is TRBJ2-5, the V gene TRBV29-1, with TRBD1 matching 7 bases. Germline V gene sequence: CDR1 SQVTM, CDR2 ANQGSEA. The ends lost 3 bases at V and 2 bases at J; junction bases unmatched: 6. The CDR3 loop spans 14 amino acids. Using reference TRBV29-1 and TRBJ2-5 for the parts outside the CDR3, the full variable domain is SAVISQKPSRDICQRGTSLTIQCQVDSQVTMMFWYRQQPGQSLTLIATANQGSEATYESGFVIDKFPISRPNLTFSTLTVSNMSPEDSSIYLCSVDALGQQETQYFGPGTRLLVL.

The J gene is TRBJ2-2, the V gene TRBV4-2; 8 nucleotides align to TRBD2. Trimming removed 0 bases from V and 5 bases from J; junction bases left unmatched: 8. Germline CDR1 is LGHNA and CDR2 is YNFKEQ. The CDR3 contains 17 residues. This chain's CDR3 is CASSQEVRGGWTGELFF. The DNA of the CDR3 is TGTGCCAGCAGCCAAGAAGTTCGGGGGGGTTGGACCGGGGAGCTGTTTTTT.

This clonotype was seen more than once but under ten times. The CDR3 bases are TGCGCCAGCAGCCCGAGTCCAGGGAGGTCGGGCGCAGATACGCAGTATTTT. This codes for CASSPSPGRSGADTQYF. The chain uses TRBV5-1 and TRBJ2-3; maybe TRBD2 (6 bases). The germline V and J ends were trimmed by 4 bases and 4 bases, with 22 bases remaining between them. The CDR3 sequence is 17 residues long. Germline V gives CDR1 SGHRS, CDR2 YFSETQ.

CDR3 sequence: CASSLPSPSIQYF. CDR3 sequence (DNA): TGTGCCAGCAGTTTACCATCCCCGAGCATTCAGTACTTC. This chain joins TRBV28 and TRBJ2-4; D gene uncertain. Germline V gene lookup returns CDR1 MDHEN and CDR2 SYDVKM. The CDR3 length is 13 residues. Deletions cut 2 bases from V and 9 bases from J, with 11 bases between.

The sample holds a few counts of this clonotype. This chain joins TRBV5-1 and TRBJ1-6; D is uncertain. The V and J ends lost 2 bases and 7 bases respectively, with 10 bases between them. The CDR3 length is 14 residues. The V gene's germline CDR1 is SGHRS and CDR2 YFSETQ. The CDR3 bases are TGCGCCAGCAGCTTAGGACGGCAGAATTCACCCCTCCACTTT. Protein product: CASSLGRQNSPLHF.

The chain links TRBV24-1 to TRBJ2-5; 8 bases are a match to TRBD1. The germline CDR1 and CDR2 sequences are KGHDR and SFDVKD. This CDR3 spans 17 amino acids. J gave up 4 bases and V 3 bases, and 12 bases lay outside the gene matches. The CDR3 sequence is CATSDTRTGNGGETQYF. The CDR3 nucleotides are TGTGCCACCAGTGATACCCGGACAGGGAACGGAGGAGAGACCCAGTACTTC.

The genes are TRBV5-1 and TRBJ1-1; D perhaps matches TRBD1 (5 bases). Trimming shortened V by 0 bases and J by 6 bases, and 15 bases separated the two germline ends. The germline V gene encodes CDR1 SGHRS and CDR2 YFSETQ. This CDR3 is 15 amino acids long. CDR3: CASSLVAGSHPEAFF. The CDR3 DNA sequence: TGCGCCAGCAGCTTGGTGGCAGGGTCTCATCCTGAAGCTTTCTTT.

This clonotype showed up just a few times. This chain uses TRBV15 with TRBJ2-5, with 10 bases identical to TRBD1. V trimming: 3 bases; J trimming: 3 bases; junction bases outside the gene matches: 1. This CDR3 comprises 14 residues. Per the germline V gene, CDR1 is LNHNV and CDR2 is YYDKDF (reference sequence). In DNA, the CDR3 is TGTGCCACCAGCAGGGACAGGGGGAAAGAGACCCAGTACTTC. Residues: CATSRDRGKETQYF.

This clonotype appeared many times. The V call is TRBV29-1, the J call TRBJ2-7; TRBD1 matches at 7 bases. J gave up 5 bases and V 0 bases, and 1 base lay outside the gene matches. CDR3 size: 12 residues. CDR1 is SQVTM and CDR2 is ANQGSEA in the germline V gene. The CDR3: CSVEEGTDEQYF. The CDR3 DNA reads TGCAGCGTTGAAGAAGGGACAGACGAGCAGTACTTC.

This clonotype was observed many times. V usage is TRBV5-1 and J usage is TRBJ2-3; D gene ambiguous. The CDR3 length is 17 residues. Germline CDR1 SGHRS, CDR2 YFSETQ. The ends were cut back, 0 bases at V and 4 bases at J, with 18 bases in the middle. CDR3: CASSLEGRISPPDTQYF. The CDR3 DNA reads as TGCGCCAGCAGCTTGGAGGGCAGGATTTCTCCCCCAGATACGCAGTATTTT. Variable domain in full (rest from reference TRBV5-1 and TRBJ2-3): KAGVTQTPRYLIKTRGQQVTLSCSPISGHRSVSWYQQTPGQGLQFLFEYFSETQRNKGNFPGRFSGRQFSNSRSEMNVSTLELGDSALYLCASSLEGRISPPDTQYFGPGTRLTVL.

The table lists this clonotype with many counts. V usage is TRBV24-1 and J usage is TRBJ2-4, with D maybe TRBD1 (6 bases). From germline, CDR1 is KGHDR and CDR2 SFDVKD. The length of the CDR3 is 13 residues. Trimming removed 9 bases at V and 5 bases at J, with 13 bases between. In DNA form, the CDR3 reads TGTGCCACCGCTCCCAGGGGTGAAAACATTCAGTACTTC. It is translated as CATAPRGENIQYF.

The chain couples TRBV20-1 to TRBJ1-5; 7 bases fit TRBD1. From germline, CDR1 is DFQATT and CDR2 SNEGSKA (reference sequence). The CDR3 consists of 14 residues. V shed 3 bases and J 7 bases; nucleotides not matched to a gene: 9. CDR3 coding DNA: TGCAGTGCTAGGACCACAGGGGACGGGCAGCCCCAGCATTTT. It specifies CSARTTGDGQPQHF.

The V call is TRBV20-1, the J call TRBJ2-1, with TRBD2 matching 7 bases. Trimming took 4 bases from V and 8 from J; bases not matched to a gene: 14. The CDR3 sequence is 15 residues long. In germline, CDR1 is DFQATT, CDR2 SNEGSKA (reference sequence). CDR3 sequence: CSATWGGSVWDEQFF. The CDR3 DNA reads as TGCAGTGCTACTTGGGGCGGGAGTGTGTGGGATGAGCAGTTCTTC.

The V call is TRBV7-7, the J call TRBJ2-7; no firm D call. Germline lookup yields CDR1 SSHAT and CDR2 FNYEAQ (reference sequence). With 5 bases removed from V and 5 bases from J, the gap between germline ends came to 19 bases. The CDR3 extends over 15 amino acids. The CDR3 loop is CASSAGPPSMNEQYF. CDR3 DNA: TGTGCCAGCAGCGCTGGACCGCCGAGTATGAACGAGCAGTACTTC.

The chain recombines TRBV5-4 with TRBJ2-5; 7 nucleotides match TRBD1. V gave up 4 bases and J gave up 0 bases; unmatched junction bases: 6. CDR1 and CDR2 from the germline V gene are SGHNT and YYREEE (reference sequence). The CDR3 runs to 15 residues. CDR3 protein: CASSQDRADQETQYF. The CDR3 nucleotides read TGTGCCAGCAGCCAAGACAGGGCGGACCAAGAGACCCAGTACTTC.

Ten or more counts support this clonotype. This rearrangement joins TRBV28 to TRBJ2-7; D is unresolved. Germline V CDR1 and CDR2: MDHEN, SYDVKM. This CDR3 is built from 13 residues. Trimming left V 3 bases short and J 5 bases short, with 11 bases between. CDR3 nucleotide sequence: TGTGCCAGCAGTTTGGAAGTCTGGGACGAGCAGTACTTC. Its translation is CASSLEVWDEQYF.

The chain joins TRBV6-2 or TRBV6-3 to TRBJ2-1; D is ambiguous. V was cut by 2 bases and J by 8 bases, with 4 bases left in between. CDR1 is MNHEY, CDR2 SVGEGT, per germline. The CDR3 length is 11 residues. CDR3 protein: CASSYRDEQFF. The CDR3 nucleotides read TGTGCCAGCAGTTACCGAGATGAGCAGTTCTTC.

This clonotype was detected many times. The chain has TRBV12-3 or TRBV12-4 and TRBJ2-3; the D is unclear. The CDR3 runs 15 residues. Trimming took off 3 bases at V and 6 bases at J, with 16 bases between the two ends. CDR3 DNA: TGTGCCAGCAGTTTCGGTTCCGGCCATCCGGATACGCAGTATTTT. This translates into CASSFGSGHPDTQYF.

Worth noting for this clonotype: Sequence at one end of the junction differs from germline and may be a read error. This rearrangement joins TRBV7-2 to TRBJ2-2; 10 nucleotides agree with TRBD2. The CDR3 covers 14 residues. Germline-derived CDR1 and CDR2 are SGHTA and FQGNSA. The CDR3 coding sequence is TGTGCCAGCACCTTAGCGGGGGGTTTCGGGGAGCTGTTTTTT. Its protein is CASTLAGGFGELFF.

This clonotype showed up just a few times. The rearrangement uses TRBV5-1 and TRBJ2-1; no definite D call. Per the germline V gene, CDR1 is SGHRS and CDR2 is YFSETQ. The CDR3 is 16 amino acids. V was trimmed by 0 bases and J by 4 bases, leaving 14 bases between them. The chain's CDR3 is CASSLVDSAIYNEQFF. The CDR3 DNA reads TGCGCCAGCAGCTTGGTCGACTCCGCTATATACAATGAGCAGTTCTTC.

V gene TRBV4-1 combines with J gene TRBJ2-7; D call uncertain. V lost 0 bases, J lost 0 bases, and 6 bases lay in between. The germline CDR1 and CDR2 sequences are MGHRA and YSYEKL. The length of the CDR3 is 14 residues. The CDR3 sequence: CASSQDGSSYEQYF. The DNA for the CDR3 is TGCGCCAGCAGCCAAGATGGGTCCTCCTACGAGCAGTACTTC.

CDR3 protein: CASSLGLARSSYEQYF. The CDR3 DNA follows: TGTGCCAGCAGCCTAGGACTAGCACGAAGCTCCTACGAGCAGTACTTC. V usage is TRBV4-2 and J usage is TRBJ2-7; 8 positions agree with TRBD2. Losses at the gene ends were 4 bases for V and 0 bases for J; bases not matched to a gene: 8. CDR1 and CDR2 (germline): LGHNA, YNFKEQ. This CDR3 is 16 amino acids long.

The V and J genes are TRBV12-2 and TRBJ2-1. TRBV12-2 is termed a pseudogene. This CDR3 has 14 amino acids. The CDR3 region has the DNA TGTGCAAGTCGCTTGTGGGGAATATACAATGAGCAGTTCTTC. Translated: CASRLWGIYNEQFF.

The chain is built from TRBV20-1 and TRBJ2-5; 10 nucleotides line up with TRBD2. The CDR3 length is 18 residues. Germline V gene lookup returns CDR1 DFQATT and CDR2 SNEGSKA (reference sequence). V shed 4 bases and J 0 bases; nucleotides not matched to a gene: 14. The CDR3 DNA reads TGCAGTGCTACCCAAAAAACCGGGACTAGCGCTTACCAAGAGACCCAGTACTTC. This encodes CSATQKTGTSAYQETQYF.

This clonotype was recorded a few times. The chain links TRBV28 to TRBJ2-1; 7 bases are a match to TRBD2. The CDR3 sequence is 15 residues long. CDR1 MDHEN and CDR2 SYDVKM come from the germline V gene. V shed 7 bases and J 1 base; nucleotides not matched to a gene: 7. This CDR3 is CASTPAGVSYNEQFF. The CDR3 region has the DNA TGTGCCAGCACCCCCGCGGGAGTGTCCTACAATGAGCAGTTCTTC.

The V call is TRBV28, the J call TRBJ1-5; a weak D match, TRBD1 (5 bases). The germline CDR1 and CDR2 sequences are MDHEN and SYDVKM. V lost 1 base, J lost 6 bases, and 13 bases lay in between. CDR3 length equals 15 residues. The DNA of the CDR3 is TGTGCCAGCAGTTTATTGGGGGGGAAGGGTCAGCCCCAGCATTTT. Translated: CASSLLGGKGQPQHF.

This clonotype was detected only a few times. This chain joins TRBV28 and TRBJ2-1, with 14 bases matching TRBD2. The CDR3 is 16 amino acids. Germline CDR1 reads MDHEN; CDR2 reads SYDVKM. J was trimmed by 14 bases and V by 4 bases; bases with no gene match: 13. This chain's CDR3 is CASSSAGGLAGVGKFF. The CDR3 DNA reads TGTGCCAGCAGTTCAGCCGGGGGACTAGCGGGAGTAGGGAAGTTCTTC.